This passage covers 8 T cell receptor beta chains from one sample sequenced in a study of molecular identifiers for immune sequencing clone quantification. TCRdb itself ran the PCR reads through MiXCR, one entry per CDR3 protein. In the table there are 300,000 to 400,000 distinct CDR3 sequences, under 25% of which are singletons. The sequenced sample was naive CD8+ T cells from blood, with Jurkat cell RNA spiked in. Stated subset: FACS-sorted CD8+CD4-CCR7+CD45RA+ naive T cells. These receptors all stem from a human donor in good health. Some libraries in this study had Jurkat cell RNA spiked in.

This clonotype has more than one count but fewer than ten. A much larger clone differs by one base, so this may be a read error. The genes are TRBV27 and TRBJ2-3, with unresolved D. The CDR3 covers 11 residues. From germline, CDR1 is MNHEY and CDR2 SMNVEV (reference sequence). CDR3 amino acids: CASSFSDTQCF. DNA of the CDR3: TGTGCCAGCAGTTTTTCAGATACGCAGTGTTTT.

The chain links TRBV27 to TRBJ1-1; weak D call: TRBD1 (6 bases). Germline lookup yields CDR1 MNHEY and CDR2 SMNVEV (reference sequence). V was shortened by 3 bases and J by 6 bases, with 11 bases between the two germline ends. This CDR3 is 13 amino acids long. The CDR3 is CASSFTGTSEAFF. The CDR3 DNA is TGTGCCAGCAGTTTTACAGGGACGTCTGAAGCTTTCTTT.

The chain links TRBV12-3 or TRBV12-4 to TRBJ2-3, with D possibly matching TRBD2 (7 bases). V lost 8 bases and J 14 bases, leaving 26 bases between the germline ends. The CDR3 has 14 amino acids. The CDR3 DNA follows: TGTGCCAGCGATGACGGGGCGGGGGCGCTGGTCGGGTATTTT. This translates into CASDDGAGALVGYF.

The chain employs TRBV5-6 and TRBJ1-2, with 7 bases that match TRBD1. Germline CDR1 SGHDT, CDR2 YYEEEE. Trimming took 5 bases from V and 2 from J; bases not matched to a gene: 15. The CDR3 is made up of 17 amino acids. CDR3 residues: CASSEGQNEFANYGYTF. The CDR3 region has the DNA TGTGCCAGCAGTGAGGGACAGAATGAATTTGCAAACTATGGCTACACCTTC.

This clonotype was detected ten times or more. CDR3 bases: TGCGCCAGCAGCCTCATACCACAGGGGGGAATGGGATACACTGAAGCTTTCTTT. This sequence encodes CASSLIPQGGMGYTEAFF. The chain employs TRBV5-1 and TRBJ1-1; 8 bases map to TRBD1. The germline V gene has CDR1 SGHRS and CDR2 YFSETQ. Trimming cost V 4 bases and J 3 bases; bases outside gene matches: 17. The CDR3 extends over 18 amino acids.

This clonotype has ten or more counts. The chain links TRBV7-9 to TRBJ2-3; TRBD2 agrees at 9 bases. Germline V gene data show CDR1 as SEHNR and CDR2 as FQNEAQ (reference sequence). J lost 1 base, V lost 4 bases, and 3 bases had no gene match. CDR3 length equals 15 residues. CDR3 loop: CASSSVAGGTDTQYF. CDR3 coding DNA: TGTGCCAGCAGCTCCGTAGCGGGGGGCACAGATACGCAGTATTTT.

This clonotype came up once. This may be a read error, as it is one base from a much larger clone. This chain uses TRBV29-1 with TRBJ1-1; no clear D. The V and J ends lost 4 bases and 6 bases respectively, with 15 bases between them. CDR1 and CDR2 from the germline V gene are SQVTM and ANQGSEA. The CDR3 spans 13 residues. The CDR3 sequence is CSVGKGGRAEAFF. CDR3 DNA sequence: TGCAGCGTTGGAAAGGGCGGGAGGGCTGAAGCTTTCTTT.

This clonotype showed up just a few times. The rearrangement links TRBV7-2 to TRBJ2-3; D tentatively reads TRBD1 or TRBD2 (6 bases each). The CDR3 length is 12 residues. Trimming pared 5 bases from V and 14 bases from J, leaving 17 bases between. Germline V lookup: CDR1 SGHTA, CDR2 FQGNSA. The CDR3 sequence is CASSTGGLHGYF. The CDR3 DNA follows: TGTGCCAGCAGCACCGGGGGCTTACACGGGTATTTT.